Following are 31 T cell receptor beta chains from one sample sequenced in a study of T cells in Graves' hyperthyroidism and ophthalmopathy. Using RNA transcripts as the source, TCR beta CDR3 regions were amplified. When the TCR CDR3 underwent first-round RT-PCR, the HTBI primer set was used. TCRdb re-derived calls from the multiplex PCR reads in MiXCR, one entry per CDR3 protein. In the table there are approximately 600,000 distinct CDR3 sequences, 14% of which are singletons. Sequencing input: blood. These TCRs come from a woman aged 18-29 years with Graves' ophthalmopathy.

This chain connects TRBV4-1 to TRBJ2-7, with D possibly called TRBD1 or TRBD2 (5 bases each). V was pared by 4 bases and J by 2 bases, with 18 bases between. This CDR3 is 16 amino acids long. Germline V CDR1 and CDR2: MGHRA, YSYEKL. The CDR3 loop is CASSRGSRTLPYEQYF. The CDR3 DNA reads TGCGCCAGCAGCCGGGGGAGCAGGACCTTACCCTACGAGCAGTACTTC.

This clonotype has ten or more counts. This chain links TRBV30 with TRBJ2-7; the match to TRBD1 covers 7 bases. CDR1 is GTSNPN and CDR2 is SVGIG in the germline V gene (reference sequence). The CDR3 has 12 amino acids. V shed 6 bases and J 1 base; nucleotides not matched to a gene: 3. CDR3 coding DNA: TGTGCCTGTACGGGACAGTCCTACGAGCAGTACTTC. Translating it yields CACTGQSYEQYF.

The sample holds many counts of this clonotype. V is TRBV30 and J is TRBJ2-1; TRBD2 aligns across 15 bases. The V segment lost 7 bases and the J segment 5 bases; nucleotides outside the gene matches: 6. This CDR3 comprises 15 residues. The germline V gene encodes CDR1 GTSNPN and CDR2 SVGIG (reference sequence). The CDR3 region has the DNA TGTGCCTTGCTAGGACTAGCGGGAGGGAACAATGAGCAGTTCTTC. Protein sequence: CALLGLAGGNNEQFF.

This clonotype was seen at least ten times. The CDR3 DNA reads TGTGCCAGCAGTTTACTACTAGCGGAGGCCAATGAGCAGTTCTTC. Translated, it gives CASSLLLAEANEQFF. The chain links TRBV12-3 or TRBV12-4 to TRBJ2-1; TRBD2 aligns across 8 bases. J lost 6 bases, V lost 2 bases, and 6 bases had no gene match. The CDR3 totals 15 residues.

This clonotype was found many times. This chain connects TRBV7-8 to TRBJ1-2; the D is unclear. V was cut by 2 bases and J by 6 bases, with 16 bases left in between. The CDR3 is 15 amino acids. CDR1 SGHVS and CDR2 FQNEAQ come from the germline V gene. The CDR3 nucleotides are TGTGCCAGCAGCTTATACGAGATTTCAGCCCATGGCTACACCTTC. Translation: CASSLYEISAHGYTF.

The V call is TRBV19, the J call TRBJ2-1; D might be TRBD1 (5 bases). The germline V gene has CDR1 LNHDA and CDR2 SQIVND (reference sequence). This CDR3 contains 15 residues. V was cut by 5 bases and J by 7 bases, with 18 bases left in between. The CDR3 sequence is CASSLGAASDNEQFF. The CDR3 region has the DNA TGTGCCAGTAGTCTAGGGGCAGCCTCTGATAATGAGCAGTTCTTC.

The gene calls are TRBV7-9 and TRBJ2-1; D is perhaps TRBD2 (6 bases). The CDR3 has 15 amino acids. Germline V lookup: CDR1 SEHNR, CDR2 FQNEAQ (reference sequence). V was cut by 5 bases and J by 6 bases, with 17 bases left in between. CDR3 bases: TGTGCCAGCAGCAGCTATGCCGGGAGCTCCAATGAGCAGTTCTTC. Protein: CASSSYAGSSNEQFF.

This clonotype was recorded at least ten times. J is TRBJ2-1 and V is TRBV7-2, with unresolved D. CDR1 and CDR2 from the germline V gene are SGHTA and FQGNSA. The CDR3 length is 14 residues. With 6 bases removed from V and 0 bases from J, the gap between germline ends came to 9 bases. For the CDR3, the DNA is TGTGCCAGCAGTGACTGGAGCTCCTACAATGAGCAGTTCTTC. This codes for CASSDWSSYNEQFF. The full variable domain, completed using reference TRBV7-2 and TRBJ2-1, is GAGVSQSPSNKVTEKGKDVELRCDPISGHTALYWYRQSLGQGLEFLIYFQGNSAPDKSGLPSDRFSAERTGGSVSTLTIQRTQQEDSAVYLCASSDWSSYNEQFFGPGTRLTVL.

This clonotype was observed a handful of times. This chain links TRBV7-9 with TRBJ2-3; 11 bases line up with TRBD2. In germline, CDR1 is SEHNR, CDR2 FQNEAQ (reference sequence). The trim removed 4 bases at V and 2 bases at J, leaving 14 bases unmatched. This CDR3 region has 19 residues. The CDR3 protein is CASSSFSPGLAAPTDTQYF. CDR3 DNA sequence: TGTGCCAGCAGCTCATTTAGCCCGGGACTAGCGGCCCCCACAGATACGCAGTATTTT.

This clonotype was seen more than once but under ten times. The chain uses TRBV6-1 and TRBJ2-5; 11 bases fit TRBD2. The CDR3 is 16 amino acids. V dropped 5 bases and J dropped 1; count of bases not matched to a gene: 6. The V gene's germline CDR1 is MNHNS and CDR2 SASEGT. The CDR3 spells CASSQRLAGFQETQYF. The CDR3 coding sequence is TGTGCCAGCAGTCAGCGACTAGCGGGATTCCAAGAGACCCAGTACTTC.

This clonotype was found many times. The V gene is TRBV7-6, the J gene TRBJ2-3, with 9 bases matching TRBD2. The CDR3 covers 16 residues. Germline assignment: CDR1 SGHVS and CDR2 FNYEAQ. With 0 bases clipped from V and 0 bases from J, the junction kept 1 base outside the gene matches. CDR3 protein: CASSLATSGSTDTQYF. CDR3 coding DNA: TGTGCCAGCAGCTTAGCTACTAGCGGGAGCACAGATACGCAGTATTTT. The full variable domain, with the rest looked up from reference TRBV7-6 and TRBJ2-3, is GAGVSQSPRYKVTKRGQDVALRCDPISGHVSLYWYRQALGQGPEFLTYFNYEAQQDKSGLPNDRFSAERPEGSISTLTIQRTEQRDSAMYRCASSLATSGSTDTQYFGPGTRLTVL.

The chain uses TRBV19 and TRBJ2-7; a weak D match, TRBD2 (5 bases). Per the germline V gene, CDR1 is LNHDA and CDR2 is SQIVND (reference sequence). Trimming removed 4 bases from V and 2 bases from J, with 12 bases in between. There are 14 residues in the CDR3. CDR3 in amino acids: CASSTVGGTYEQYF. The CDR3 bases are TGTGCCAGTAGTACCGTCGGAGGCACCTACGAGCAGTACTTC.

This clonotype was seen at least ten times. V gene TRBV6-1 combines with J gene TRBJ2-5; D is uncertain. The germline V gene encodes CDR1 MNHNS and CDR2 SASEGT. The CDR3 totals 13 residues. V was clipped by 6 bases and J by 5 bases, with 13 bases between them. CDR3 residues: CASRGVIRETQYF. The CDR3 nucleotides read TGTGCCAGCAGAGGTGTTATCCGGGAGACCCAGTACTTC.

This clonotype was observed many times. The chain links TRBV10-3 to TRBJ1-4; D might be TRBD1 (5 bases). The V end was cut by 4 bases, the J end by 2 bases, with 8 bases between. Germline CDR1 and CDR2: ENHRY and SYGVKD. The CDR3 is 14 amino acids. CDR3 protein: CAISAGGTNEKLFF. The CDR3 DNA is TGTGCCATCAGTGCGGGGGGGACTAATGAAAAACTGTTTTTT.

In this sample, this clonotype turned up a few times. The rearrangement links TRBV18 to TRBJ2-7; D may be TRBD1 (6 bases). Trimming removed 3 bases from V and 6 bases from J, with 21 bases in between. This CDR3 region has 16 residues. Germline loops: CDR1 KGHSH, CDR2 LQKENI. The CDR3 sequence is CASSPNLDSPEGEQYF. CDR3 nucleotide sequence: TGTGCCAGCTCACCTAACCTGGACAGTCCTGAGGGCGAGCAGTACTTC. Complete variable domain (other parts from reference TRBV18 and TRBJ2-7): NAGVMQNPRHLVRRRGQEARLRCSPMKGHSHVYWYRQLPEEGLKFMVYLQKENIIDESGMPKERFSAEFPKEGPSILRIQQVVRGDSAAYFCASSPNLDSPEGEQYFGPGTRLTVT.

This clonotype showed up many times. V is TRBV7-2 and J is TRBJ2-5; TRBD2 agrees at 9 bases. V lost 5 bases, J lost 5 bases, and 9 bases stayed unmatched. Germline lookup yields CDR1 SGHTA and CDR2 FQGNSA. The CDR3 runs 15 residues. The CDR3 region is CASSARGGGGETQYF. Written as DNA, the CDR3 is TGTGCCAGCAGCGCCCGCGGGGGGGGAGGGGAGACCCAGTACTTC.

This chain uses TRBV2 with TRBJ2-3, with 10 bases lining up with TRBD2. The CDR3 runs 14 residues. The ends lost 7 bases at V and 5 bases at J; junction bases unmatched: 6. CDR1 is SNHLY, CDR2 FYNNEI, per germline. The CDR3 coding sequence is TGTGCCAGCAAATATACTAGCGGGGTAGATACGCAGTATTTT. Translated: CASKYTSGVDTQYF.

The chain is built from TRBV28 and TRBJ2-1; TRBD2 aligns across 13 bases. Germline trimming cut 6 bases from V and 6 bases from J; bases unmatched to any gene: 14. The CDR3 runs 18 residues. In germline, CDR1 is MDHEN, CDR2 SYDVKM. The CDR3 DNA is TGTGCCAGCAGCCCCTCCGGGACTAGCGGGATGTCCCCCAATGAGCAGTTCTTC. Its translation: CASSPSGTSGMSPNEQFF. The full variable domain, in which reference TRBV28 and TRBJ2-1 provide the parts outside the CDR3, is DVKVTQSSRYLVKRTGEKVFLECVQDMDHENMFWYRQDPGLGLRLIYFSYDVKMKEKGDIPEGYSVSREKKERFSLILESASTNQTSMYLCASSPSGTSGMSPNEQFFGPGTRLTVL.

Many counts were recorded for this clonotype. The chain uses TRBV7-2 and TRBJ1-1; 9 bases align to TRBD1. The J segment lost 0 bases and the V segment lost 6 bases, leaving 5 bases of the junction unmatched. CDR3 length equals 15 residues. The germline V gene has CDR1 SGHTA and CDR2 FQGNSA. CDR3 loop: CASRLTGGMNTEAFF. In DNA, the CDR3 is TGTGCCAGCAGGCTGACAGGGGGGATGAACACTGAAGCTTTCTTT.

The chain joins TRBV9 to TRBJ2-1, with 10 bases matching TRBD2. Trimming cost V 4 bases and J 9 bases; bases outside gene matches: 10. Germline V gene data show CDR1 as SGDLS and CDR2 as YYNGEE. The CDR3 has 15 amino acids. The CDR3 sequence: CASSTRAGGASEQFF. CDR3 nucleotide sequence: TGTGCCAGCAGCACCCGAGCGGGAGGGGCCTCTGAGCAGTTCTTC.

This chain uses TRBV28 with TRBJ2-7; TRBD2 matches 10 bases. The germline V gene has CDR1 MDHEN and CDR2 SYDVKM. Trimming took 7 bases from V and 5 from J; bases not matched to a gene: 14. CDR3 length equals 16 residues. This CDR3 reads CASTVGSSGRRHEQYF. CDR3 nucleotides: TGTGCCAGCACCGTGGGGTCTAGCGGGAGAAGACACGAGCAGTACTTC.

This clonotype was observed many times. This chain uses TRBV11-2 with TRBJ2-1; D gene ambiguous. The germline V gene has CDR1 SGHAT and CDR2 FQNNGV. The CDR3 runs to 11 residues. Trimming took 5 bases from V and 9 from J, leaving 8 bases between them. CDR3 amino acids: CASSLRLEQFF. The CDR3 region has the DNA TGTGCCAGCAGCCTCCGCCTTGAGCAGTTCTTC.

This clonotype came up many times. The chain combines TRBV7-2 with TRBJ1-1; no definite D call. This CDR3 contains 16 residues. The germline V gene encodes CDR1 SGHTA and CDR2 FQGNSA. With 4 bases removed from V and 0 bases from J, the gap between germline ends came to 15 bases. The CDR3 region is CASSWRPLRMNTEAFF. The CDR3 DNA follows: TGTGCCAGCAGCTGGCGACCCCTAAGGATGAACACTGAAGCTTTCTTT. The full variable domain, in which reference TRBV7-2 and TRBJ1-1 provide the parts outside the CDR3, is GAGVSQSPSNKVTEKGKDVELRCDPISGHTALYWYRQSLGQGLEFLIYFQGNSAPDKSGLPSDRFSAERTGGSVSTLTIQRTQQEDSAVYLCASSWRPLRMNTEAFFGQGTRLTVV.

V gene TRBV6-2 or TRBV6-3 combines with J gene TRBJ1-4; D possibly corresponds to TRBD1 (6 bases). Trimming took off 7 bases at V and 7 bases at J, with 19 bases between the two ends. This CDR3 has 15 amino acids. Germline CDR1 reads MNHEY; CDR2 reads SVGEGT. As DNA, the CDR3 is TGTGCCAGCACGGGACACACAGGTTTCGGTGAAAAACTGTTTTTT. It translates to CASTGHTGFGEKLFF.

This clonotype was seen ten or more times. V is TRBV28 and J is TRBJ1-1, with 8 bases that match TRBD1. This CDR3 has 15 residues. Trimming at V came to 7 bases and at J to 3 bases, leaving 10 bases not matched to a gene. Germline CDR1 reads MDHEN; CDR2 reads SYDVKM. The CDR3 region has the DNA TGTGCCAGCACCGCCGGACAGGGACCCCACACTGAAGCTTTCTTT. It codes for CASTAGQGPHTEAFF.

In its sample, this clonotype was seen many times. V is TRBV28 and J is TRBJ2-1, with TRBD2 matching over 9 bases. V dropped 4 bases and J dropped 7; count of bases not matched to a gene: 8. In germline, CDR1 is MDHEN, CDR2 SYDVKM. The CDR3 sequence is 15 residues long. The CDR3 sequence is CASSSPGLAMNEQFF. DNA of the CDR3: TGTGCCAGCAGTTCCCCCGGACTAGCGATGAATGAGCAGTTCTTC.

The CDR3 sequence: CASSLADNEKLFF. The DNA for the CDR3 is TGTGCCAGCAGCTTGGCCGATAATGAAAAACTGTTTTTT. The chain recombines TRBV5-8 with TRBJ1-4; unclear D gene. Trimming took off 0 bases at V and 4 bases at J, with 4 bases between the two ends. CDR3 length: 13 residues. CDR1 and CDR2 (germline): SGHTS, YDEGEE.

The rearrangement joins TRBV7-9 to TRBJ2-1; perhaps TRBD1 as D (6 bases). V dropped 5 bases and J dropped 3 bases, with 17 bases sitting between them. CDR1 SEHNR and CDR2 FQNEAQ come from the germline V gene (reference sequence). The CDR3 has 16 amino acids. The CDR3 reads CASSNRVLGGYNEQFF. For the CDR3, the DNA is TGTGCCAGCAGCAACAGGGTATTGGGCGGCTACAATGAGCAGTTCTTC.

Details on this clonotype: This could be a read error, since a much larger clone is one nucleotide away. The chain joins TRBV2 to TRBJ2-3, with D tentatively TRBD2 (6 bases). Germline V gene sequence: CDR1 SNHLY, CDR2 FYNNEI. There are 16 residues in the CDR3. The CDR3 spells CASKGPAGWSTDTRYF. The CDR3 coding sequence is TGTGCCAGCAAGGGACCGGCGGGGTGGAGCACAGATACGCGGTATTTT.

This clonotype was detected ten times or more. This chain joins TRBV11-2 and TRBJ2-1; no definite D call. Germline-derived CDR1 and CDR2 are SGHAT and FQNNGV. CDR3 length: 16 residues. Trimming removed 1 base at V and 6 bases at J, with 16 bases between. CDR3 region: CASSLGGPLKINEQFF. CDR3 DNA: TGTGCCAGCAGCTTAGGAGGACCCCTGAAAATCAATGAGCAGTTCTTC.

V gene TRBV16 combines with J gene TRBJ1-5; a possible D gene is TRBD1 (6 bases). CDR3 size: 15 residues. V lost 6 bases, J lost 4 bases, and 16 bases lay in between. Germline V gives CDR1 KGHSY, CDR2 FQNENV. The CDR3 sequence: CASRAPDRINQPQHF. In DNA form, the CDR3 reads TGTGCCAGCAGAGCCCCCGACAGGATAAATCAGCCCCAGCATTTT. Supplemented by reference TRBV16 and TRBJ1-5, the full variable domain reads GEEVAQTPKHLVRGEGQKAKLYCAPIKGHSYVFWYQQVLKNEFKFLISFQNENVFDETGMPKERFSAKCLPNSPCSLEIQATKLEDSAVYFCASRAPDRINQPQHFGDGTRLSIL.